This TCR beta chain was profiled in a study of T cell changes during pregnancy in multiple sclerosis. Trimming removed 3 bases at V and 1 base at J, with 13 bases between. Per the germline V gene, CDR1 is SGHTA and CDR2 is FQGTGA. This CDR3 has 16 amino acids. Profiled with immunoSEQ multiplex PCR; TCRdb holds only in-frame clones, not every one. The table has 45,000 to 55,000 clones, 92% seen once. This chain links TRBV7-3 with TRBJ1-5; tentatively, D is TRBD1 (5 bases). This material consisted of CD4+ T cells from peripheral blood mononuclear cells, taken after pregnancy. The TCR originated in a female donor in good health, enrolled as a control in a pregnancy study. CDR3 sequence: CASSLGGRGSNQPQHF. For the CDR3, the DNA is TGTGCCAGCAGCTTGGGGGGGAGGGGAAGCAATCAGCCCCAGCATTTT.